Listed below are T cell receptor beta chains from one sample, sequenced in a study of OX40 agonist ivuxolimab in advanced cancers. Clones were sequenced by immunoSEQ multiplex PCR, and TCRdb holds only the in-frame ones, with some missing. Among 90,000 to 95,000 clones, 80% to 85% were seen once, and the ten largest hold approximately 1.2%. This material consisted of CD4+ or CD8+ T cells sorted from blood, taken in a trial of the OX40 agonist ivuxolimab. Receptors originate from an adult with an advanced solid tumor such as melanoma, head and neck, liver or kidney cancer. Both conserved end residues are part of each CDR3. D genes are given only for firm matches. Expanded clones get a size class; other rows say once, few or many, or leave the size out.

cdr3_aa: CASSYFGDPGEQYF; cdr3_nt: TGTGCCAGCAGTTACTTCGGCGACCCCGGCGAGCAGTACTTC; clone_size: -; v_call: TRBV6-5; d_call: -; j_call: TRBJ2-7
cdr3_aa: CASSQGLLTGGTGELFF; cdr3_nt: TGCGCCAGCAGCCAAGGGTTACTAACAGGGGGGACCGGGGAGCTGTTTTTT; clone_size: -; v_call: TRBV4-3; d_call: TRBD1; j_call: TRBJ2-2
cdr3_aa: CASNRGDTQYF; cdr3_nt: TGTGCCAGCAACCGGGGAGATACGCAGTATTTT; clone_size: -; v_call: TRBV2; d_call: -; j_call: TRBJ2-3
cdr3_aa: CASRTGGNTEAFF; cdr3_nt: TGTGCCAGTAGAACAGGAGGGAACACTGAAGCTTTCTTT; clone_size: -; v_call: TRBV19; d_call: -; j_call: TRBJ1-1
cdr3_aa: CASSLIRLAGVTGEQFF; cdr3_nt: TGTGCCAGCAGTTTAATCCGACTAGCGGGGGTGACTGGGGAGCAGTTCTTC; clone_size: -; v_call: TRBV27; d_call: TRBD2; j_call: TRBJ2-1
cdr3_aa: CASSRAENYGYTF; cdr3_nt: TGCGCCAGCAGCAGGGCTGAGAACTATGGCTACACCTTC; clone_size: -; v_call: TRBV5-1; d_call: -; j_call: TRBJ1-2
cdr3_aa: CASSSGQVSAADTQYF; cdr3_nt: TGTGCCAGCAGTAGTGGGCAGGTCTCGGCCGCAGATACGCAGTATTTT; clone_size: -; v_call: TRBV2; d_call: -; j_call: TRBJ2-3
cdr3_aa: CASSGYGTGEQYF; cdr3_nt: TGTGCCAGCAGCGGCTATGGGACAGGCGAGCAGTACTTC; clone_size: few; v_call: TRBV9; d_call: TRBD1; j_call: TRBJ2-7
cdr3_aa: CASSLTYTEAFF; cdr3_nt: TGTGCCAGCAGTCTCACGTACACTGAAGCTTTCTTT; clone_size: -; v_call: TRBV28; d_call: -; j_call: TRBJ1-1
cdr3_aa: CASSQDLWVETQYF; cdr3_nt: TGTGCCAGCAGCCAAGATCTATGGGTTGAGACCCAGTACTTC; clone_size: -; v_call: TRBV14; d_call: -; j_call: TRBJ2-5
cdr3_aa: CASSWVGGSTEAFF; cdr3_nt: TGCGCCAGCAGCTGGGTCGGGGGAAGCACTGAAGCTTTCTTT; clone_size: once; v_call: TRBV5-1; d_call: -; j_call: TRBJ1-1
cdr3_aa: CASSRRRQGLDGYTF; cdr3_nt: TGTGCCAGCAGTCGCCGGAGACAGGGGTTGGATGGCTACACCTTC; clone_size: -; v_call: TRBV11-1; d_call: TRBD1; j_call: TRBJ1-2
cdr3_aa: CASSIDPGGRTGELFF; cdr3_nt: TGTGCCAGTAGTATAGATCCAGGGGGCAGAACCGGGGAGCTGTTTTTT; clone_size: -; v_call: TRBV19; d_call: TRBD1; j_call: TRBJ2-2
cdr3_aa: CASRKGRGTENTGELFF; cdr3_nt: TGCGCCAGCCGGAAAGGTCGCGGGACAGAGAACACCGGGGAGCTGTTTTTT; clone_size: once; v_call: TRBV5-1; d_call: -; j_call: TRBJ2-2
cdr3_aa: CASRRQGGYGYTF; cdr3_nt: TGTGCCAGCAGGCGACAGGGGGGCTATGGCTACACCTTC; clone_size: -; v_call: TRBV2; d_call: TRBD1; j_call: TRBJ1-2
cdr3_aa: CASSVGTRDTEAFF; cdr3_nt: TGTGCCAGCAGCGTAGGGACCCGGGACACTGAAGCTTTCTTT; clone_size: -; v_call: TRBV9; d_call: -; j_call: TRBJ1-1
cdr3_aa: CAGGRDKAFF; cdr3_nt: TGTGCCGGCGGCCGGGACAAGGCTTTCTTT; clone_size: -; v_call: TRBV6-5; d_call: -; j_call: TRBJ1-1
cdr3_aa: CASSPQGSNNQPQHF; cdr3_nt: TGCGCCAGCAGCCCCCAGGGGTCTAACAATCAGCCCCAGCATTTT; clone_size: -; v_call: TRBV4-1; d_call: -; j_call: TRBJ1-5
cdr3_aa: CASSLGLAGNTDTQYF; cdr3_nt: TGTGCCAGCAGTTTAGGACTAGCGGGGAACACAGATACGCAGTATTTT; clone_size: -; v_call: TRBV6-6; d_call: TRBD2; j_call: TRBJ2-3
cdr3_aa: CASSLRSGRTDTQYF; cdr3_nt: TGTGCCAGCAGCCTACGTAGCGGACGCACAGATACGCAGTATTTT; clone_size: once; v_call: TRBV7-2; d_call: -; j_call: TRBJ2-3
cdr3_aa: CASSTSLGSNQPQHF; cdr3_nt: TGTGCCAGCAGTACATCTCTGGGGAGCAATCAGCCCCAGCATTTT; clone_size: -; v_call: TRBV7-9; d_call: -; j_call: TRBJ1-5
cdr3_aa: CASSQDHGTVLGPQHF; cdr3_nt: TGCGCCAGCAGCCAAGATCACGGGACAGTTTTAGGGCCCCAGCATTTT; clone_size: -; v_call: TRBV4-1; d_call: TRBD1; j_call: TRBJ1-5
cdr3_aa: CASSSGQTTNEKLFF; cdr3_nt: TGTGCCAGCAGTTCGGGACAGACAACTAATGAAAAACTGTTTTTT; clone_size: -; v_call: TRBV5-4; d_call: TRBD1; j_call: TRBJ1-4
cdr3_aa: CASSEGRGLNYGYTF; cdr3_nt: TGTGCCAGCAGTGAAGGGAGGGGCCTTAACTATGGCTACACCTTC; clone_size: -; v_call: TRBV6-1; d_call: -; j_call: TRBJ1-2
cdr3_aa: CASSLREQSFSNQPQHF; cdr3_nt: TGTGCCAGTAGCCTCAGGGAACAAAGTTTCAGCAATCAGCCCCAGCATTTT; clone_size: -; v_call: TRBV19; d_call: -; j_call: TRBJ1-5
cdr3_aa: CASSPGTGVDTQYF; cdr3_nt: TGTGCCAGCAGTCCTGGGACAGGGGTGGATACGCAGTATTTT; clone_size: -; v_call: TRBV28; d_call: TRBD1; j_call: TRBJ2-3
cdr3_aa: CASKIGPSGNTIYF; cdr3_nt: TGTGCCAGCAAGATAGGGCCTTCTGGAAACACCATATATTTT; clone_size: -; v_call: TRBV6-1; d_call: -; j_call: TRBJ1-3
cdr3_aa: CASSATAISEYSPLHF; cdr3_nt: TGTGCCAGCAGCGCTACTGCGATTAGCGAGTATTCACCCCTCCACTTT; clone_size: -; v_call: TRBV9; d_call: -; j_call: TRBJ1-6
cdr3_aa: CASSGQLFNSPLHF; cdr3_nt: TGTGCCAGTAGTGGGCAGCTATTTAATTCACCCCTCCACTTT; clone_size: -; v_call: TRBV19; d_call: -; j_call: TRBJ1-6
cdr3_aa: CASSRAGTSTGELFF; cdr3_nt: TGTGCCAGCAGCCGCGCTGGGACCTCAACCGGGGAGCTGTTTTTT; clone_size: -; v_call: TRBV11-1; d_call: -; j_call: TRBJ2-2
cdr3_aa: CASSIVGTDTQYF; cdr3_nt: TGTGCCAGTAGTATCGTCGGGACAGATACGCAGTATTTT; clone_size: -; v_call: TRBV19; d_call: -; j_call: TRBJ2-3
cdr3_aa: CSVNRDYEQYF; cdr3_nt: TGCAGCGTAAACAGGGACTACGAGCAGTACTTC; clone_size: -; v_call: TRBV29-1; d_call: -; j_call: TRBJ2-7
cdr3_aa: CASRQLPGELFF; cdr3_nt: TGTGCCAGCAGGCAACTTCCCGGGGAGCTGTTTTTT; clone_size: -; v_call: TRBV6-6; d_call: -; j_call: TRBJ2-2
cdr3_aa: CASSISSSYGTGVSNEQFF; cdr3_nt: TGTGCCAGCTCAATATCGTCCTCATACGGGACAGGGGTATCGAATGAGCAGTTCTTC; clone_size: -; v_call: TRBV18; d_call: TRBD1; j_call: TRBJ2-1
cdr3_aa: CASSLERTGPVGSYNEQFF; cdr3_nt: TGTGCCAGCAGTTTGGAAAGGACAGGGCCTGTTGGCTCCTACAATGAGCAGTTCTTC; clone_size: -; v_call: TRBV27; d_call: TRBD1; j_call: TRBJ2-1
cdr3_aa: CAWSRDRADNEQFF; cdr3_nt: TGTGCCTGGAGTCGGGACAGGGCCGACAATGAGCAGTTCTTC; clone_size: -; v_call: TRBV30; d_call: TRBD1; j_call: TRBJ2-1
cdr3_aa: CASRARGSYGELFF; cdr3_nt: TGCGCCAGCAGGGCAAGGGGATCATACGGGGAGCTGTTTTTT; clone_size: -; v_call: TRBV4-3; d_call: -; j_call: TRBJ2-2
cdr3_aa: CASSQGLPTGELFF; cdr3_nt: TGCGCCAGCAGCCAGGGACTCCCTACCGGGGAGCTGTTTTTT; clone_size: -; v_call: TRBV4-3; d_call: -; j_call: TRBJ2-2
cdr3_aa: CASSDTFQETQYF; cdr3_nt: TGTGCCAGCAGCGACACATTCCAAGAGACCCAGTACTTC; clone_size: -; v_call: TRBV6-5; d_call: -; j_call: TRBJ2-5
cdr3_aa: CASSLSGDTVNEQFF; cdr3_nt: TGTGCCAGCAGCTTGTCAGGGGATACGGTCAATGAGCAGTTCTTC; clone_size: -; v_call: TRBV7-9; d_call: -; j_call: TRBJ2-1
cdr3_aa: CASSVGGQGNTEAFF; cdr3_nt: TGTGCCAGCAGCGTAGGGGGACAGGGGAACACTGAAGCTTTCTTT; clone_size: -; v_call: TRBV9; d_call: TRBD1; j_call: TRBJ1-1
cdr3_aa: CASRPPGLTNNEQFF; cdr3_nt: TGCGCCAGCAGACCACCGGGACTAACAAACAATGAGCAGTTCTTC; clone_size: once; v_call: TRBV5-1; d_call: TRBD2; j_call: TRBJ2-1
cdr3_aa: CASSLGQNNSPLHF; cdr3_nt: TGTGCCAGCAGCTTAGGACAGAACAATTCACCCCTCCACTTT; clone_size: -; v_call: TRBV7-3; d_call: -; j_call: TRBJ1-6
cdr3_aa: CASSYGGGGAVGEQFF; cdr3_nt: TGTGCCAGCAGTTACGGCGGCGGGGGGGCCGTAGGTGAGCAGTTCTTC; clone_size: -; v_call: TRBV6-5; d_call: TRBD2; j_call: TRBJ2-1